This is a list of T cell receptor beta chains from one sample in a study of T cell clones after liver transplantation. Generated by immunoSEQ multiplex PCR, the TCRdb table keeps only in-frame clones and is missing some. The sample shows 72,000 or so clones, roughly 85% of them seen only once. The material was CD4+ T cells from blood, obtained at the 22-month timepoint. The receptors stem from a human patient who received a liver transplant. The graft donor may have given rise to some T cells. The CDR3 runs from the conserved cysteine through the conserved F or W. The D gene is left open where the match is weak.

D gene: NA
V gene: TRBV14
J gene: TRBJ2-7
CDR3 DNA: TGTGCCAGCAGCCAAGAGCTTCTATGGGAGCAGTACTTC
CDR3 protein: CASSQELLWEQYF

D gene: TRBD1
V gene: TRBV7-2
J gene: TRBJ2-7
CDR3 DNA: TGTGCCAGCAGCCCGACTTTAGGACAGGCCCGACAGTACTTC
CDR3 protein: CASSPTLGQARQYF

D gene: TRBD2
V gene: TRBV2
J gene: TRBJ2-5
CDR3 DNA: TGTGCCAGCAGTGGGGGACTAGCGGGGGGCCAGGTGGAGACCCAGTACTTC
CDR3 protein: CASSGGLAGGQVETQYF

D gene: NA
V gene: TRBV6-6
J gene: TRBJ2-7
CDR3 DNA: TGTGCCAGCAAGGCCAGGGGGGCTGAGCAGTACTTC
CDR3 protein: CASKARGAEQYF

D gene: TRBD1
V gene: TRBV5-4
J gene: TRBJ2-3
CDR3 DNA: TGTGCCAGCAGCCGGCGGATCAGGGGGCGCCAGACAGATACGCAGTATTTT
CDR3 protein: CASSRRIRGRQTDTQYF

D gene: NA
V gene: TRBV19
J gene: TRBJ1-1
CDR3 DNA: TGTGCCAGTATCGACGGGAAGCGGGACACTGAAGCTTTCTTT
CDR3 protein: CASIDGKRDTEAFF

D gene: NA
V gene: TRBV5-4
J gene: TRBJ2-5
CDR3 DNA: TGTGCCAGCAGCTTGGGGTCAGGAGAGACCCAGTACTTC
CDR3 protein: CASSLGSGETQYF

D gene: NA
V gene: TRBV6-1
J gene: TRBJ2-7
CDR3 DNA: TGTGCCAGCAGTGAAGGCGTTGTAGGGGGGGCCTACGAGCAGTACTTC
CDR3 protein: CASSEGVVGGAYEQYF

D gene: TRBD2
V gene: TRBV28
J gene: TRBJ2-5
CDR3 DNA: TGTGCCAGCAGTTTAGGGAGGGCCGGAGGGACCCAGTACTTC
CDR3 protein: CASSLGRAGGTQYF

D gene: NA
V gene: TRBV5-4
J gene: TRBJ2-5
CDR3 DNA: TGTGCCAGCAGCTTCGGTCGGATTCAAGAGACCCAGTACTTC
CDR3 protein: CASSFGRIQETQYF

D gene: NA
V gene: TRBV28
J gene: TRBJ2-7
CDR3 DNA: TGTGCCAGCAGTTCCCCGGGGGGCCACGAGCAGTACTTC
CDR3 protein: CASSSPGGHEQYF

D gene: TRBD1
V gene: TRBV18
J gene: TRBJ1-2
CDR3 DNA: TGTGCCAGCTCACCTCGAACCCCGGGACAGGGGCATGGCTACACCTTC
CDR3 protein: CASSPRTPGQGHGYTF

D gene: NA
V gene: TRBV28
J gene: TRBJ1-3
CDR3 DNA: TGTGCCAGCAGTTTTCCTGGACCTACTTCTGGAAACACCATATATTTT
CDR3 protein: CASSFPGPTSGNTIYF

D gene: NA
V gene: TRBV5-1
J gene: TRBJ2-3
CDR3 DNA: TGCGCCAGCAGCTTGGTCGCCAGGGAGGCAGATACGCAGTATTTT
CDR3 protein: CASSLVAREADTQYF

D gene: TRBD1
V gene: TRBV2
J gene: TRBJ1-1
CDR3 DNA: TGTGCCAGCAGTGTGGTACGGGGGACAGGCACTGAAGCTTTCTTT
CDR3 protein: CASSVVRGTGTEAFF